This TCR beta chain was sequenced in a study of shared clonotypes between healthy human individuals. Across the whole study: Used for every donor were three CD4 naive, three CD4 memory, two CD8 naive and one CD8 memory plate.

This CDR3 has 15 amino acids. Per germline, CDR1 MGHRA and CDR2 YSYEKL. With V trimmed by 6 bases and J by 4 bases, 8 bases remained unmatched. Profiling relied on immunoSEQ multiplex PCR, and the TCRdb table lists in-frame clones only, not all of them. The sample lists about 730,000 clones, about two thirds occurring once. This sequence was found in a woman aged 25-40 years in good health. Sequenced: memory CD4+ T cells sorted from blood. Subset in this sample: CD45RA-negative fraction. The V and J genes are TRBV4-1 and TRBJ2-4; TRBD1 matches 8 bases. CDR3 amino acids: CASSSEQGVKNIQYF. CDR3 coding DNA: TGCGCCAGCAGTTCAGAACAGGGGGTAAAAAACATTCAGTACTTC.